The 9 T cell receptor beta chains presented below share a single source sample, sequenced in a study of metastatic and nonmetastatic thyroid tumors (dated by TCRdb to the early 2020s). No treatment had been received by any patient before thyroid surgery. Library method: PCR. Instrument used: Illumina HiSeq 4000. TCRdb reworked the public reads: Q25 trimming with fastp, MiXCR clone assembly, productive beta chains retained. The sample includes some 60,000 clones, with under 30% observed a single time. Together, the top ten hold about a sixth of the sample. Material: blood. These receptors were obtained from a female donor with papillary thyroid cancer or a benign thyroid nodule (not recorded which). Some clones in this sample may be carry-over from other donors' samples.

The CDR3 sequence is CSARGTGVSLETQYF. CDR3 DNA sequence: TGCAGTGCTAGAGGCACGGGGGTCTCTTTGGAGACCCAGTACTTC. The J gene is TRBJ2-5, the V gene TRBV20-1; possibly TRBD2 for D (6 bases). This CDR3 has 15 residues. In germline, CDR1 is DFQATT, CDR2 SNEGSKA (reference sequence). V shed 1 base and J shed 5 bases, with 17 bases lying between them.

This clone was picked up a small number of times. The gene calls are TRBV6-1 and TRBJ1-2; no clear D. The CDR3 covers 13 residues. V dropped 5 bases and J dropped 0 bases, with 7 bases sitting between them. The germline V gene encodes CDR1 MNHNS and CDR2 SASEGT. CDR3 sequence (DNA): TGTGCCAGCAGTCAAGGGACTAACTATGGCTACACCTTC. It translates to CASSQGTNYGYTF.

A remark on this clone: A much larger clone sits a single nucleotide away, making a read error possible. This sequence joins TRBV30 and TRBJ2-1; a possible D gene is TRBD1 (6 bases). The CDR3 sequence is 13 residues long. V gave up 2 bases and J gave up 4 bases, with 9 bases separating them. Germline CDR1 is GTSNPN and CDR2 is SVGIG (reference sequence). CDR3 bases: TGTGCCTGGAGTCGAGACAGGTACAATGAGCAGTTCTTC. As protein: CAWSRDRYNEQFF.

Concerning this clone: This sample includes further DNA sequences coding for the same CDR3. The chain combines TRBV6-4 with TRBJ2-3, with D perhaps TRBD2 (6 bases). The CDR3 contains 15 residues. Trimming took off 3 bases at V and 0 bases at J, with 10 bases between the two ends. CDR1 MRHNA and CDR2 SNTAGT come from the germline V gene. CDR3 in amino acids: CASSEGAGSTDTQYF. CDR3 nucleotides: TGTGCCAGCAGTGAAGGCGCGGGGAGCACAGATACGCAGTATTTT.

This clone was recorded a few times. The chain joins TRBV19 to TRBJ1-3; 8 positions agree with TRBD1. J gave up 2 bases and V 3 bases, and 3 bases lay outside the gene matches. Germline V CDR1 and CDR2: LNHDA, SQIVND (reference sequence). The CDR3 is made up of 15 amino acids. Here the CDR3 DNA reads TGTGCCAGTAGTATCCAGGGGGCAGCTGGAAACACCATATATTTT. Protein product: CASSIQGAAGNTIYF. The whole variable domain, remainder taken from reference TRBV19 and TRBJ1-3, is DGGITQSPKYLFRKEGQNVTLSCEQNLNHDAMYWYRQDPGQGLRLIYYSQIVNDFQKGDIAEGYSVSREKKESFPLTVTSAQKNPTAFYLCASSIQGAAGNTIYFGEGSWLTVV.

The chain has TRBV7-6 and TRBJ2-1; D could derive from TRBD1 or TRBD2 (5 bases each). Trimming took 0 bases from V and 4 from J, leaving 13 bases between them. Germline CDR1 SGHVS, CDR2 FNYEAQ. The CDR3 extends over 16 amino acids. Here the CDR3 reads CASSLAGAGLYNEQFF. The CDR3 DNA reads TGTGCCAGCAGCTTAGCCGGGGCGGGCCTATACAATGAGCAGTTCTTC.

This clone was seen only a few times. V usage is TRBV5-1 and J usage is TRBJ2-7; D perhaps matches TRBD2 (6 bases). V lost 3 bases and J lost 1, with 8 bases in between. Germline V lookup: CDR1 SGHRS, CDR2 YFSETQ. The CDR3 contains 13 residues. Here the CDR3 reads CASSYRGSYEQYF. The CDR3 bases are TGCGCCAGCAGCTACCGGGGGTCCTACGAGCAGTACTTC. Supplemented by reference TRBV5-1 and TRBJ2-7, the full variable domain reads KAGVTQTPRYLIKTRGQQVTLSCSPISGHRSVSWYQQTPGQGLQFLFEYFSETQRNKGNFPGRFSGRQFSNSRSEMNVSTLELGDSALYLCASSYRGSYEQYFGPGTRLTVT.

The J gene is TRBJ2-7, the V gene TRBV6-5, with D unresolved. Germline CDR1 and CDR2: MNHEY and SVGAGI. This CDR3 contains 15 residues. V gave up 2 bases and J gave up 7 bases, with 18 bases separating them. The CDR3, as DNA: TGTGCCAGCAGTTACGAGGCTGCAGGTCGGTTTGAGCAGTACTTC. Translating it yields CASSYEAAGRFEQYF.

This clone was seen ten or more times. The V gene is TRBV7-6, the J gene TRBJ2-7, with D tentatively TRBD1 (5 bases). Germline CDR1 SGHVS, CDR2 FNYEAQ. CDR3 length: 13 amino acids. Trimming stripped 5 bases from V and 3 bases from J, with 11 bases between. In DNA form, the CDR3 reads TGTGCCAGCAGCCCCCAGGGATACTACGAGCAGTACTTC. Translating it yields CASSPQGYYEQYF.